This T cell receptor (beta chain) came from a study of blood T cells in healthy people across ages (dated by TCRdb to 2015 to 2017). With regard to the full study: In model experiments, template switching captured roughly one uniquely barcoded TCR beta cDNA molecule for every two T cells. To avoid experimental bias, donors of different ages were randomly spread across the sequencing lanes. Using the same blood draw, the study looked at two additional independent replicas of 1 million unique cDNA reads for two donors, one aged 18 to 29 and the other aged 80 or older. To track age-related changes in TCR beta repertoire diversity, the study relied on deep sequencing normalized with unique cDNA molecular identifiers. Four age groups were formed from the donors: young (average approximately 15 years), middle-aged (approximately 40), aged (roughly 56) and long-lived (more than 75).

The full study reports these points: Compared with the aged group, the long-lived group had more naive CD4+ T cells, fewer expanded clones and increased TCR diversity, a pattern suggesting age selection. Observed TCR beta diversity per million T cells fell roughly linearly with age, and a significant reduction was already apparent by age around 40. Estimates of total diversity from one million sequenced T cells were regarded as lower bounds and underestimates. Because profiling used bulk unsorted PBMCs, naive and antigen-experienced compartments could not be compared conclusively. The CMV infection status of donors was not known, potentially confounding age-related changes in expanded clonotypes. Observed TCR beta diversity correlated strongly with the percentage of naive T cells measured by flow cytometry.

The roughly 42 donors, aged roughly 6 to 100 years, were systemically healthy Caucasian individuals from Russia. Around 10 milliliters of peripheral blood were collected from each donor into EDTA-treated Vacutainer tubes. Ficoll-Paque density-gradient centrifugation was used to isolate PBMCs, with at least 6 million obtained per sample. Trizol reagent was used to extract total RNA from PBMCs, with at least 5.5 micrograms per sample. The percentages of naive CD45RAhigh/CD27high T cells were determined by flow cytometry on a PBMC aliquot from every donor. The CDR3, cysteine through phenylalanine, is 12 amino acids long. CDR3 DNA is the only sequence kept; it has 36 bases, read in frame from the first base. CDR1 and CDR2 (GTSNPN, SVGIG) derive from the germline V gene (reference sequence). The germline ends are 7 bases apart after V is trimmed by 0 bases and J by 4 bases. To note about this clonotype: The clone's antigen remains unknown. No much larger clonotype is one base removed from it; base qualities were not supplied.

Preparation of the library involved 5' RACE. Sequencing relied on an Illumina HiSeq 2500. A second PCR of roughly 6 to 11 cycles was run with a J-beta primer mix and a sample-barcoded 5' primer. A unique molecular identifier was introduced onto each TCR beta cDNA molecule by a template-switch 5' adaptor carrying 12 random nucleotides. Each sample yielded at least 3 million CDR3-containing paired-end reads. First-strand cDNA was synthesized from all RNA with the Mint cDNA synthesis kit, primed by a TRBC-specific oligonucleotide. Following uracil-DNA glycosylase treatment, all cDNA underwent a first 18-cycle PCR with the universal primers M1SS and BC2_uni_R. Processing in the source paper ran as follows. For normalization, 1 million high-quality reads, each with a distinct molecular identifier, were randomly selected from each sample. Instead of being binned into consensus sequences, reads that shared molecular identifiers were thrown out. MiTCR, run with a Q25 quality threshold and the strictest error-elimination algorithm, handled CDR3 identification, clonotype clustering and error correction. Lower-bound total TCR beta diversity was estimated with a nonparametric unseen species model using Euler transformation. Clones were called with MiXCR by TCRdb after fastp trimmed the public reads at Q25, and only in-frame beta chains were retained. One record per CDR3 amino acid sequence lists the most common genes and DNA. The V and J calls come from TCRdb's annotation, not from the publication. Counted in this sample were about 570,000 distinct CDR3 sequences; 25% to 30% of them appeared once. Approximately 18% of the sample is in the top ten clones.

The chain was built from TRBV30 and TRBJ2-7, and TRBD2 may be the D gene, going by 5 matching bases. The TCR was taken from a woman aged 70-85 years in good health. Sequencing was performed on blood. The CDR3 amino acid sequence is: CAWSVGNYEQYF. DNA sequence: TGTGCCTGGAGTGTCGGGAATTACGAGCAGTACTTC.